This T cell receptor beta chain derives from a study of early T cells in non-severe SARS-CoV-2 infection. This clonotype was found many times. The V segment lost 5 bases and the J segment 6 bases; nucleotides outside the gene matches: 17. The CDR3 length is 17 residues. CDR1 SGHAT and CDR2 FQNNGV come from the germline V gene. TCRdb analysed the 5' RACE reads with MiXCR anew, one entry per CDR3 protein. The table includes 85,000 to 90,000 distinct CDR3 sequences, around an eighth detected once. Sequenced: whole blood. The V and J genes are TRBV11-2 and TRBJ2-7; 9 positions match TRBD1. The TCR originated in an adult who was a healthcare worker with PCR-confirmed SARS-CoV-2 infection or an uninfected control (not recorded which). The DNA for the CDR3 is TGTGCCAGCAGCATCACCGGGACAGGGATCACCAATTCCGAGCAGTACTTC. As protein: CASSITGTGITNSEQYF. Full variable domain (outside the CDR3, taken from reference TRBV11-2 and TRBJ2-7): EAGVAQSPRYKIIEKRQSVAFWCNPISGHATLYWYQQILGQGPKLLIQFQNNGVVDDSQLPKDRFSAERLKGVDSTLKIQPAKLEDSAVYLCASSITGTGITNSEQYFGPGTRLTVT.